Each of the 8 T cell receptor beta chains below was sequenced from the same sample in a study of blood T cells in healthy people across ages (dated by TCRdb to about 2015). Receptor libraries were prepared by 5' RACE. The reads were generated on an Illumina HiSeq 2500. A second PCR of roughly 7 to 12 cycles was performed with a sample-barcoded 5' primer and a J-beta primer mix. Clones were called with MiXCR by TCRdb after fastp trimmed the public reads at Q25, and only in-frame beta chains were retained. Here each entry gathers all rows of one CDR3 protein and keeps the most common genes and DNA. Here the sample has about 1.5 million distinct CDR3 sequences; less than 45% occur a single time. The ten largest clones capture 4% of the sample. Sequencing was performed on blood. Source of these receptors: a woman under 30 in good health.

The chain has TRBV11-2 and TRBJ2-5; D is tentatively TRBD1 or TRBD2 (5 bases each). The end of the DNA is better explained by TRBJ2-7, so the J call may be wrong. Germline V lookup: CDR1 SGHAT, CDR2 FQNNGV. This CDR3 has 15 residues. CDR3 sequence: CASSLGGTVRSEQYF. The DNA for the CDR3 is TGTGCCAGCAGCTTAGGGGGGACCGTTAGGTCCGAGCAGTACTTC.

This rearrangement joins TRBV5-1 to TRBJ2-5, with 10 positions matching TRBD1. This CDR3 comprises 15 residues. Germline V gene sequence: CDR1 SGHRS, CDR2 YFSETQ. Trimming at V came to 4 bases and at J to 11 bases, leaving 14 bases not matched to a gene. The CDR3 bases are TGCGCCAGCAGCACGGGACAGGGGTCCTACAATGAGCAGTACTTC. As protein: CASSTGQGSYNEQYF.

The sample holds a few counts of this clonotype. The rearrangement links TRBV6-1 to TRBJ1-4; 8 bases align to TRBD1. Germline V lookup: CDR1 MNHNS, CDR2 SASEGT. Trimming at V came to 11 bases and at J to 8 bases, leaving 10 bases not matched to a gene. CDR3 length: 13 amino acids. CDR3 in DNA: TGTGCCGTCGCCGGGACAGGCTACGAAAAACTGTTTTTT. The encoded protein is CAVAGTGYEKLFF.

This clonotype was observed a handful of times. This chain links TRBV4-3 with TRBJ2-3; TRBD2 matches 9 bases. This CDR3 region has 18 residues. The germline gives CDR1 LGHNA, CDR2 YSLEER. With V trimmed by 0 bases and J by 6 bases, 13 bases remained unmatched. In DNA form, the CDR3 reads TGCGCCAGCAGCCAAGATTTCGGCGGGGGGGCGTCAAGGGATACGCAGTATTTT. It specifies CASSQDFGGGASRDTQYF.

The chain uses TRBV5-1 and TRBJ2-1, with a weak D call TRBD1 (5 bases). Germline V gene lookup returns CDR1 SGHRS and CDR2 YFSETQ. The CDR3 loop spans 14 amino acids. V lost 2 bases to trimming and J lost 3 bases, with 9 bases between them. The CDR3 region is CASSFGHYYNEQFF. In nucleotides, the CDR3 is TGCGCCAGCAGCTTCGGACATTACTACAATGAGCAGTTCTTC.

This chain links TRBV29-1 with TRBJ2-5; 8 nucleotides line up with TRBD1. This CDR3 spans 12 amino acids. V trimming: 7 bases; J trimming: 5 bases; junction bases outside the gene matches: 6. Germline CDR1 reads SQVTM; CDR2 reads ANQGSEA. This CDR3 reads CSETQGGETQYF. For the CDR3, the DNA is TGCAGCGAAACACAGGGGGGCGAGACCCAGTACTTC.

With regard to this clonotype: The junction departs from germline at one end; a sequencing error may be responsible. The chain joins TRBV2 to TRBJ2-1; 7 nucleotides line up with TRBD2. Germline CDR1 is SNHLY and CDR2 is FYNNEI. The CDR3 totals 13 residues. This chain's CDR3 is CTSRSGLYNEQFF. Written as DNA, the CDR3 is TGTACCAGCAGGTCGGGACTATACAATGAGCAGTTCTTC.

V is TRBV7-9 and J is TRBJ2-7; 7 bases align to TRBD1. CDR1 and CDR2 (germline): SEHNR, FQNEAQ (reference sequence). With V trimmed by 4 bases and J by 3 bases, 9 bases remained unmatched. The CDR3 has 15 residues. CDR3 protein: CASSSRQGPLYEQYF. The CDR3, as DNA: TGTGCCAGCAGCTCGAGACAGGGTCCCCTCTACGAGCAGTACTTC.